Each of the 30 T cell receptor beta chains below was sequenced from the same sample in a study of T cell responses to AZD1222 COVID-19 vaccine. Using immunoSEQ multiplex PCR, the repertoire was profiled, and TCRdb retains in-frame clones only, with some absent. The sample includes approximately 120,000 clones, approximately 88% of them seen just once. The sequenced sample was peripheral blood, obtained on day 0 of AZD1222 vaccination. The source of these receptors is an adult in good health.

The CDR3 DNA sequence: TGTGCCAGCAGTACGACTCCCTCGGACTCACCCCTCCACTTT. Translated: CASSTTPSDSPLHF. The chain carries TRBV28 and TRBJ1-6; D is undetermined. The V gene's germline CDR1 is MDHEN and CDR2 SYDVKM. V lost 5 bases to trimming and J lost 10 bases, with 15 bases between them. This CDR3 is built from 14 residues.

CDR3 nucleotide sequence: TGTGCCAGCAGTTTATCCGGATATCAGCCCCAGCATTTT. Its protein product is CASSLSGYQPQHF. This chain connects TRBV27 to TRBJ1-5; D is unresolved. The germline gives CDR1 MNHEY, CDR2 SMNVEV (reference sequence). The ends were cut back, 0 bases at V and 5 bases at J, with 5 bases in the middle. The CDR3 runs to 13 residues.

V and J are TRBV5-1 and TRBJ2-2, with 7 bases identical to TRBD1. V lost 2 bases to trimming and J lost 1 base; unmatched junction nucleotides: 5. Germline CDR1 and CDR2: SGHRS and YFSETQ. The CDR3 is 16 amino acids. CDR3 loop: CASSFLTGMNTGELFF. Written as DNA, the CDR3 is TGCGCCAGCAGCTTCCTGACAGGGATGAACACCGGGGAGCTGTTTTTT.

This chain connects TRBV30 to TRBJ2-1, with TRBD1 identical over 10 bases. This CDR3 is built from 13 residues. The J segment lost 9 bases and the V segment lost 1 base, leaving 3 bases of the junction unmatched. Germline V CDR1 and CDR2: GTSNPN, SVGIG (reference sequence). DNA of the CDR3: TGTGCCTGGAGTGGGGACAGGGGAGGTGAGCAGTTCTTC. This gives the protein CAWSGDRGGEQFF.

The DNA for the CDR3 is TGTGCCACCAACCTCTTCGGGGGGAGCACAGATACGCAGTATTTT. It encodes CATNLFGGSTDTQYF. The J gene is TRBJ2-3, the V gene TRBV15, with 7 nucleotides matching TRBD2. The J segment lost 0 bases and the V segment lost 7 bases, leaving 7 bases of the junction unmatched. CDR1 is LNHNV, CDR2 YYDKDF, per germline (reference sequence). The CDR3 consists of 15 residues.

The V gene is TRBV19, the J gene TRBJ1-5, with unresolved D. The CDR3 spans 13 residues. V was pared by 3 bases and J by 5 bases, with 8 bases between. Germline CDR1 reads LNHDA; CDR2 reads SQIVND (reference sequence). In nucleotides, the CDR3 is TGTGCCAGTAGTATGGTCCCTGATCAGCCCCAGCATTTT. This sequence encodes CASSMVPDQPQHF.

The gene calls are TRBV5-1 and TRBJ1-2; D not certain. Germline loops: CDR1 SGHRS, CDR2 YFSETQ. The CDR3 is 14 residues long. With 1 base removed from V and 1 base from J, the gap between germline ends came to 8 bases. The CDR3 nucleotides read TGCGCCAGCAGCTTGCTCGACGGTAACTATGGCTACACCTTC. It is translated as CASSLLDGNYGYTF.

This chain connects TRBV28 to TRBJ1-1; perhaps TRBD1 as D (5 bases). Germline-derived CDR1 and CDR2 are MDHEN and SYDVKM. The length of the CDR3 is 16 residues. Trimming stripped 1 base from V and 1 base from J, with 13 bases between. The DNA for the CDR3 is TGTGCCAGCAGTTTATTGGGTCGTGGGGCGAACACTGAAGCTTTCTTT. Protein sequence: CASSLLGRGANTEAFF.

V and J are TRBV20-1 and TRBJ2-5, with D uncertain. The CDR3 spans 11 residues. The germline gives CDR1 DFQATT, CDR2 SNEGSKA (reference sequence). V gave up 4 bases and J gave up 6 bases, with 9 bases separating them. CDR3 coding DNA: TGCAGTGCTATTCCCCTGAAGACCCAGTACTTC. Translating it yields CSAIPLKTQYF.

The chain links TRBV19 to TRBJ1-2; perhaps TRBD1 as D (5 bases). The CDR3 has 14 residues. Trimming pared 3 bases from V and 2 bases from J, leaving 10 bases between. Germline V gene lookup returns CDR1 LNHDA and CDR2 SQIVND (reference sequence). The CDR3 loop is CASSMAGKNYGYTF. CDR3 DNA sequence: TGTGCCAGTAGTATGGCAGGGAAGAACTATGGCTACACCTTC.

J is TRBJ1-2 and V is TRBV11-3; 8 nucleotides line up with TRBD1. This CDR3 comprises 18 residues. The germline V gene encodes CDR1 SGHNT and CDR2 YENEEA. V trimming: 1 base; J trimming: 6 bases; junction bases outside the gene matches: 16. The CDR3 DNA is TGTGCCAGCAGCTTAGGTGGGCAGGGGGCAGGCGCCTCGGATGGCTACACCTTC. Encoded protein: CASSLGGQGAGASDGYTF.

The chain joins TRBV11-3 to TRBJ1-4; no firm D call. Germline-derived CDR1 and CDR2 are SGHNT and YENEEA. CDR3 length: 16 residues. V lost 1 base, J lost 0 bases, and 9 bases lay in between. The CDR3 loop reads CASSLGRTATNEKLFF. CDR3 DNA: TGTGCCAGCAGCTTAGGGAGAACCGCAACTAATGAAAAACTGTTTTTT.

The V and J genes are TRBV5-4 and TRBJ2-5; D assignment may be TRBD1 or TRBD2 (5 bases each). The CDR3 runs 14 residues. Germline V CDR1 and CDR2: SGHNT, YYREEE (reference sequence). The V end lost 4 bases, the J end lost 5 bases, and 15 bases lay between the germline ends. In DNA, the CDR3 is TGTGCCAGCAGCCAAAAGTTAGGGGAGGAGACCCAGTACTTC. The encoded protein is CASSQKLGEETQYF.

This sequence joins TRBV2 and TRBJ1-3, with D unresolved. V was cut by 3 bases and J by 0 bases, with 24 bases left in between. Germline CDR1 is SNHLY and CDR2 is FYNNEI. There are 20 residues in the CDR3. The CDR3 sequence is CASSDSRPGRGRLSGNTIYF. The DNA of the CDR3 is TGTGCCAGCAGTGACTCGAGGCCCGGGAGAGGCCGGCTCTCTGGAAACACCATATATTTT.

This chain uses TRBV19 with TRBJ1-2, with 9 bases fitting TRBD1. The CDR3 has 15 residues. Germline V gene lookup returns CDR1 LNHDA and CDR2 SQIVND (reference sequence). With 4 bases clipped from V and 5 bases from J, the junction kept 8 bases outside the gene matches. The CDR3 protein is CASSTLQGAGYGYTF. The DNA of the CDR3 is TGTGCCAGTAGTACCCTACAGGGGGCGGGATATGGCTACACCTTC.

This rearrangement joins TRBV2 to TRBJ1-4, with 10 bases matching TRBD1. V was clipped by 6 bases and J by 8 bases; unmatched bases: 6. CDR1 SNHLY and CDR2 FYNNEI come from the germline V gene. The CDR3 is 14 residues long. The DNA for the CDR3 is TGTGCCAGCAGCACCGGGACAGGGGAAGAAAAACTGTTTTTT. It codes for CASSTGTGEEKLFF.

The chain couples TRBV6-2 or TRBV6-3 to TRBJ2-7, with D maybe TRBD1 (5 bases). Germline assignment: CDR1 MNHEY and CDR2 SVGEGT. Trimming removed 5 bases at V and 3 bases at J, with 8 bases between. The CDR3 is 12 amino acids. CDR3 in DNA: TGTGCCAGCAGTCTCGGACACTACGAGCAGTACTTC. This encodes CASSLGHYEQYF.

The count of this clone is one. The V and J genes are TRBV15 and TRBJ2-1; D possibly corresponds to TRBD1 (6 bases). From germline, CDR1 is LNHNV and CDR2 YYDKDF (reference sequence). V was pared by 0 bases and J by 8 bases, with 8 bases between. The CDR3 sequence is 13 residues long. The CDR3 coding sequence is TGTGCCACCAGCAGAGATACAGGGTATGAGCAGTTCTTC. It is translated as CATSRDTGYEQFF.

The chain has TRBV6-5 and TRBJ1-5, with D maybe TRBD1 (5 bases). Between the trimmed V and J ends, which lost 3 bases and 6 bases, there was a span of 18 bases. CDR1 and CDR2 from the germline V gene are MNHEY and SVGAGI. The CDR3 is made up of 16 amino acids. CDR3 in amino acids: CASSYETAAWGQPQHF. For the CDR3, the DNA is TGTGCCAGCAGTTATGAGACAGCTGCATGGGGTCAGCCCCAGCATTTT.

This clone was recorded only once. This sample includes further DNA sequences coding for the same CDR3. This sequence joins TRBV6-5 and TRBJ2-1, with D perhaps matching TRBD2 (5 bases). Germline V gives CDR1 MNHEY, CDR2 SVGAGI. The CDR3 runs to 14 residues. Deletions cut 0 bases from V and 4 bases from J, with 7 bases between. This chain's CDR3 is CASSYSRVYNEQFF. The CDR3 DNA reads TGTGCCAGCAGTTACTCGAGGGTTTACAATGAGCAGTTCTTC.

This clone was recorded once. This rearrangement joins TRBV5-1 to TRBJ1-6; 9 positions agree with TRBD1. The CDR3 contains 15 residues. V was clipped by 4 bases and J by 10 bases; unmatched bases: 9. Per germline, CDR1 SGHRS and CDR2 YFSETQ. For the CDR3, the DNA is TGCGCCAGCAGCGCGACCGGGACAGGGACATCACCCCTCCACTTT. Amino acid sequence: CASSATGTGTSPLHF.

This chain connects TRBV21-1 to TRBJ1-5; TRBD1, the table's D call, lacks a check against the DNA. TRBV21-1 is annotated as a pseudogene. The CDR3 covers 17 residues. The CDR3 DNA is TGTGCCAGCAGCAAAAGACCTGACAGGGCTAGCAATCAGCCCCAGCATTTT. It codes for CASSKRPDRASNQPQHF.

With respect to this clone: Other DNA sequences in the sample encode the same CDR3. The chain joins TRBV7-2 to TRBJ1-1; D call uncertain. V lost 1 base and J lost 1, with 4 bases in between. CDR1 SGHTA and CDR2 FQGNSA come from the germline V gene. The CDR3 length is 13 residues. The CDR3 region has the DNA TGTGCCAGCAGCTTAGTAGCGAACACTGAAGCTTTCTTT. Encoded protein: CASSLVANTEAFF.

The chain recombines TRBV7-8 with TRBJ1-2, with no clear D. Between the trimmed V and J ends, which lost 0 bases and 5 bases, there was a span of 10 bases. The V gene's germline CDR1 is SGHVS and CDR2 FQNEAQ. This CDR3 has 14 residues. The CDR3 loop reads CASSLASREYGYTF. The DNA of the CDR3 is TGTGCCAGCAGCTTAGCGTCCCGGGAGTATGGCTACACCTTC.

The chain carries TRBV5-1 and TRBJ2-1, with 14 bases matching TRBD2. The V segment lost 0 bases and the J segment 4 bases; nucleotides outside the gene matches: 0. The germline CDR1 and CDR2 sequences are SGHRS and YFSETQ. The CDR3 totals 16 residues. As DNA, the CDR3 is TGCGCCAGCAGCTTGGGACTAGCGGGAGGGTACAATGAGCAGTTCTTC. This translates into CASSLGLAGGYNEQFF.

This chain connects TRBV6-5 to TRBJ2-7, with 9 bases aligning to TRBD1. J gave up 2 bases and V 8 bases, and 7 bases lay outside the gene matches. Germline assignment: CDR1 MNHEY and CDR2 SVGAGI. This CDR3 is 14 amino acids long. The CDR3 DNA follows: TGTGCCAGCTACACCGGGACAGGGACCTACGAGCAGTACTTC. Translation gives CASYTGTGTYEQYF.

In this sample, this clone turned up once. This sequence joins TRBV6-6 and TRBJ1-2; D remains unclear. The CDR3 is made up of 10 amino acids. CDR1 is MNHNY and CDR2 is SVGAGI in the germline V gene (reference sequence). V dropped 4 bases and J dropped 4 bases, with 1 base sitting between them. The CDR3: CASSSYGYTF. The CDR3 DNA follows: TGTGCCAGCAGTTCCTATGGCTACACCTTC.

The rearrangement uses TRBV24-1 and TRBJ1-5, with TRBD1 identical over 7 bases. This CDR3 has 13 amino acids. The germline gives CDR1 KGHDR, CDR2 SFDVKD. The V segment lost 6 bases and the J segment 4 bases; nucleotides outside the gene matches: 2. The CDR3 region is CATSLTGNQPQHF. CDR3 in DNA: TGTGCCACCAGTCTGACAGGGAATCAGCCCCAGCATTTT.

For the CDR3, the DNA is TGTGCCAGCAGCCTTCTGGGAGGGGGCGACACCGGGGAGCTGTTTTTT. Translated: CASSLLGGGDTGELFF. The rearrangement joins TRBV7-2 to TRBJ2-2, with D tentatively TRBD1 or TRBD2 (7 bases each). From germline, CDR1 is SGHTA and CDR2 FQGNSA. CDR3 length: 16 amino acids. With 5 bases removed from V and 3 bases from J, the gap between germline ends came to 16 bases.

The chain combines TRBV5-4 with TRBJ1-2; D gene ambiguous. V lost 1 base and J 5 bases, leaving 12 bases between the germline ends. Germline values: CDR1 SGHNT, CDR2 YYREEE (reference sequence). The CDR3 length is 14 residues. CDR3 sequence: CASSLPQTSYGYTF. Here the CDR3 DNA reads TGTGCCAGCAGCTTGCCCCAAACGAGTTATGGCTACACCTTC.